Presented here are 21 T cell receptor beta chains from one specimen sequenced in a study of T cell repertoires in cytomegalovirus infection. Via MiXCR, TCRdb re-called the reads, giving one row per CDR3 protein. The sample includes 350,000 to 550,000 distinct CDR3 sequences, roughly 30% of them seen just once. Sequencing was done on a sample of PBMCs. The source of these receptors is a human donor in good health (CMV status not recorded). Some clones in this sample may be carry-over from other donors' samples.

This chain links TRBV6-6 with TRBJ2-3; 12 bases align to TRBD2. V dropped 5 bases and J dropped 0; count of bases not matched to a gene: 3. The CDR3 extends over 16 amino acids. The germline gives CDR1 MNHNY, CDR2 SVGAGI (reference sequence). CDR3 nucleotide sequence: TGTGCCAGCAGTGGACTAGCGGGGATTAGCACAGATACGCAGTATTTT. This translates into CASSGLAGISTDTQYF.

The V call is TRBV9, the J call TRBJ2-5, with D unresolved. Germline loops: CDR1 SGDLS, CDR2 YYNGEE. The germline V and J ends were trimmed by 3 bases and 4 bases, with 10 bases remaining between them. The CDR3 has 13 residues. The CDR3 reads CASSGLEAETQYF. The CDR3 DNA follows: TGTGCCAGCAGCGGGTTAGAGGCAGAGACCCAGTACTTC. Drawing the rest from reference TRBV9 and TRBJ2-5, the complete variable domain is DSGVTQTPKHLITATGQRVTLRCSPRSGDLSVYWYQQSLDQGLQFLIQYYNGEERAKGNILERFSAQQFPDLHSELNLSSLELGDSALYFCASSGLEAETQYFGPGTRLLVL.

This clonotype ranks as medium-sized. This sequence joins TRBV4-2 and TRBJ1-2; no firm D call. V lost 4 bases to trimming and J lost 2 bases, with 11 bases between them. This CDR3 is 14 amino acids long. Germline V lookup: CDR1 LGHNA, CDR2 YNFKEQ. DNA for the CDR3: TGTGCCAGCAGCCCCCTCGACGGGAACTATGGCTACACCTTC. Translated, it gives CASSPLDGNYGYTF.

The chain carries TRBV7-2 and TRBJ2-2; TRBD1 matches 7 bases. CDR3 length: 16 amino acids. The ends lost 5 bases at V and 0 bases at J; junction bases unmatched: 6. In germline, CDR1 is SGHTA, CDR2 FQGNSA. CDR3 in amino acids: CASSTPGQPNTGELFF. The CDR3 DNA reads TGTGCCAGCAGCACTCCGGGACAGCCGAACACCGGGGAGCTGTTTTTT.

The chain joins TRBV2 to TRBJ1-6, with TRBD1 as a possible D gene (5 bases). Germline lookup yields CDR1 SNHLY and CDR2 FYNNEI. The CDR3 consists of 16 residues. V lost 1 base and J lost 8, with 15 bases in between. This CDR3 is CASSEVWGGEDSPLHF. The CDR3 DNA sequence: TGTGCCAGCAGTGAAGTTTGGGGGGGGGAAGATTCACCCCTCCACTTT.

This clonotype was detected only a few times. The V gene is TRBV24-1, the J gene TRBJ1-1; D is uncertain. V lost 3 bases and J lost 5, with 9 bases in between. The CDR3 covers 13 residues. Germline CDR1 and CDR2: KGHDR and SFDVKD. CDR3 DNA sequence: TGTGCCACCAGTGATAGAGGTAATACTGAAGCTTTCTTT. This codes for CATSDRGNTEAFF.

V gene TRBV2 combines with J gene TRBJ1-1; no firm D call. In germline, CDR1 is SNHLY, CDR2 FYNNEI. V lost 8 bases, J lost 3 bases, and 13 bases lay in between. This CDR3 has 13 amino acids. The CDR3 nucleotides read TGTGCCAGCCACCTAAATGAGGACACTGAAGCTTTCTTT. It yields the protein CASHLNEDTEAFF.

The rearrangement joins TRBV20-1 to TRBJ2-3; D possibly corresponds to TRBD1 (6 bases). Germline assignment: CDR1 DFQATT and CDR2 SNEGSKA (reference sequence). The CDR3 is 16 residues long. V was shortened by 2 bases and J by 6 bases, with 21 bases between the two germline ends. CDR3 loop: CSARSLPGALVDTQYF. CDR3 DNA sequence: TGCAGTGCTAGATCCCTTCCAGGGGCGCTTGTGGATACGCAGTATTTT.

This clonotype was detected only once. A read error may account for a junction end that differs from germline. This sequence joins TRBV5-6 and TRBJ2-1; tentative D call: TRBD2 (6 bases). The CDR3 is made up of 10 amino acids. Germline assignment: CDR1 SGHDT and CDR2 YYEEEE. The CDR3 nucleotides are TGTGCCAGCAGCTTAGTCAGGGAGGTCTTC. This encodes CASSLVREVF.

The sample holds one count of this clonotype. Since no conserved phenylalanine or tryptophan closes the CDR3, a read error is the likely cause. It is unclear where the CDR3 begins or ends on the DNA, so no DNA is shown, and the CDR3 is as TCRdb lists it. The V gene is TRBV12-3 or TRBV12-4, the J gene TRBJ2-1; the table's D call TRBD1 went unverified against the DNA. A total of 13 residues make up the CDR3, ends included. CDR3 protein: CASSPPSGDEQLL.

This clonotype was recorded many times. This chain connects TRBV7-2 to TRBJ2-1; a weak D match, TRBD2 (5 bases). The V end lost 0 bases, the J end lost 8 bases, and 14 bases lay between the germline ends. The CDR3 runs to 15 residues. The germline V gene encodes CDR1 SGHTA and CDR2 FQGNSA. CDR3 bases: TGTGCCAGCAGCTTAGCGAGGACTCCGCGGGATGAGCAGTTCTTC. Its protein product is CASSLARTPRDEQFF.

This clonotype showed up just a few times. The V gene is TRBV6-1, the J gene TRBJ2-7; tentative D call: TRBD1 (6 bases). V was clipped by 2 bases and J by 2 bases, with 10 bases between them. In germline, CDR1 is MNHNS, CDR2 SASEGT. The CDR3 length is 14 residues. CDR3 loop: CASSEPGHTYEQYF. The CDR3 nucleotides read TGTGCCAGCAGTGAACCGGGACACACCTACGAGCAGTACTTC.

This clonotype was seen repeatedly, ten times or more. V usage is TRBV7-2 and J usage is TRBJ2-3; the D gene is possibly TRBD2 (7 bases). The V gene's germline CDR1 is SGHTA and CDR2 FQGNSA. Trimming removed 7 bases from V and 4 bases from J, with 12 bases in between. This CDR3 has 13 residues. The CDR3 loop is CASMRGRADTQYF. CDR3 nucleotide sequence: TGTGCCAGCATGCGGGGGCGCGCAGATACGCAGTATTTT. The whole variable domain, remainder taken from reference TRBV7-2 and TRBJ2-3, is GAGVSQSPSNKVTEKGKDVELRCDPISGHTALYWYRQSLGQGLEFLIYFQGNSAPDKSGLPSDRFSAERTGGSVSTLTIQRTQQEDSAVYLCASMRGRADTQYFGPGTRLTVL.

As for this clonotype: This may arise from a read error, as a much more abundant clone is one base away. The CDR3 does not end in the conserved phenylalanine or tryptophan, so this is likely a read error. The chain employs TRBV11-3 and TRBJ2-1, with D possibly matching TRBD2 (6 bases). CDR1 and CDR2 (germline): SGHNT, YENEEA. The CDR3 covers 15 residues. V was shortened by 5 bases and J by 2 bases, with 13 bases between the two germline ends. CDR3 sequence reads: CASSPYGGAYNEQFL. As DNA, the CDR3 is TGTGCCAGCAGCCCTTACGGCGGGGCCTACAATGAGCAGTTCTTA.

This clonotype appeared a few times. This chain's CDR3 is CASSLERGGRLFF. CDR3 bases: TGTGCCAGCAGCTTGGAGCGGGGGGGCCGGTTATTCTTC. The chain employs TRBV11-3 and TRBJ2-1, with TRBD2 matching 10 bases. Trimming cost V 3 bases and J 16 bases; bases outside gene matches: 9. CDR3 length: 13 residues. Germline V CDR1 and CDR2: SGHNT, YENEEA.

At least ten counts were recorded for this clonotype. The chain has TRBV27 and TRBJ2-7, with 9 bases that match TRBD2. V lost 0 bases and J lost 2; bases outside the gene matches: 2. CDR3 length equals 15 residues. Germline CDR1 is MNHEY and CDR2 is SMNVEV (reference sequence). DNA of the CDR3: TGTGCCAGCAGTTTATCTAGCGGGGGCGCCTACGAGCAGTACTTC. Its translation is CASSLSSGGAYEQYF.

In the case of this clonotype: A much larger clone sits a single nucleotide away, making a read error possible. V usage is TRBV6-5 and J usage is TRBJ1-2, with TRBD1 identical over 7 bases. CDR3 length: 15 amino acids. Germline-derived CDR1 and CDR2 are MNHEY and SVGAGI. The CDR3 is CASRRSGTANYVYTF. The CDR3 DNA reads as TGTGCCAGCAGACGAAGCGGGACAGCTAACTATGTCTACACCTTC.

This clonotype was seen a handful of times. The CDR3 region has the DNA TGTGCCAGCACTCGCGGGGCGAACACCGGGGAGCTGTTTTTT. It codes for CASTRGANTGELFF. The chain links TRBV6-6 to TRBJ2-2; a possible D gene is TRBD2 (6 bases). Deletions cut 7 bases from V and 0 bases from J, with 9 bases between. Germline-derived CDR1 and CDR2 are MNHNY and SVGAGI (reference sequence). There are 14 residues in the CDR3.

This clonotype was seen only a few times. V is TRBV12-3 or TRBV12-4 and J is TRBJ1-5; 8 positions agree with TRBD1. This CDR3 has 15 residues. Trimming cost V 6 bases and J 7 bases; bases outside gene matches: 11. The CDR3 here is CASRPGQGAGQPQHF. In nucleotides, the CDR3 is TGTGCCAGCAGACCCGGACAGGGAGCAGGACAGCCCCAGCATTTT.

The chain carries TRBV2 and TRBJ2-1, with TRBD2 identical over 11 bases. Germline V gene sequence: CDR1 SNHLY, CDR2 FYNNEI. CDR3 size: 15 residues. V gave up 4 bases and J gave up 8 bases; unmatched junction bases: 7. The CDR3: CASSGGTSGGYEQFF. The CDR3 coding sequence is TGTGCCAGCAGTGGTGGAACTAGCGGGGGTTATGAGCAGTTCTTC.

V usage is TRBV11-2 and J usage is TRBJ2-1; a possible D gene is TRBD2 (6 bases). V lost 1 base to trimming and J lost 10 bases, with 17 bases between them. CDR1 and CDR2 (germline): SGHAT, FQNNGV. This CDR3 comprises 15 residues. DNA for the CDR3: TGTGCCAGCAGCTTAGGGGGGGTATTGGTCCCCGAGCAGTTCTTC. Amino acids: CASSLGGVLVPEQFF. The entire variable domain, with the rest obtained from reference TRBV11-2 and TRBJ2-1, is as follows: EAGVAQSPRYKIIEKRQSVAFWCNPISGHATLYWYQQILGQGPKLLIQFQNNGVVDDSQLPKDRFSAERLKGVDSTLKIQPAKLEDSAVYLCASSLGGVLVPEQFFGPGTRLTVL.